Below are 25 T cell receptor beta chains sequenced from a single sample in a study of CD8 T cells in Susac syndrome (dated by TCRdb to between 2018 and 2021). Preparation of the library involved the immunoSEQ multiplex PCR assay. RNA was extracted using the RNeasy kit, and about 0.5 to 1 ug of the RNA was reverse transcribed with random hexamers. TCRdb trimmed public reads at Q25 via fastp, called clones via MiXCR and kept in-frame beta chains. Each record represents a unique CDR3 protein, reported with the most common genes and DNA among its rows. This sample holds 120,000 to 150,000 distinct CDR3 sequences; about 95% were observed only once. In total, the top ten clones hold approximately 0.12% of the sample. Material for sequencing was CD4+ T cells from PBMCs. The origin of the receptors is a human donor with multiple sclerosis.

The chain links TRBV30 to TRBJ2-3; 7 bases line up with TRBD2. With 0 bases clipped from V and 2 bases from J, the junction kept 5 bases outside the gene matches. Germline CDR1 and CDR2: GTSNPN and SVGIG (reference sequence). The CDR3 runs to 15 residues. The CDR3 reads CAWSVWAGDTDTQYF. The DNA of the CDR3 is TGTGCCTGGAGTGTCTGGGCGGGGGACACAGATACGCAGTATTTT.

V is TRBV30 and J is TRBJ2-7; unclear D gene. V lost 4 bases and J lost 6, with 13 bases in between. Germline V gene data show CDR1 as GTSNPN and CDR2 as SVGIG (reference sequence). The CDR3 has 12 residues. DNA for the CDR3: TGTGCCTGGACGCGGCTGGGCAGCGAGCAGTACTTC. It encodes CAWTRLGSEQYF. Together with reference TRBV30 and TRBJ2-7, the CDR3 gives the full variable domain: SQTIHQWPATLVQPVGSPLSLECTVEGTSNPNLYWYRQAAGRGLQLLFYSVGIGQISSEVPQNLSASRPQDRQFILSSKKLLLSDSGFYLCAWTRLGSEQYFGPGTRLTVT.

The rearrangement joins TRBV6-1 to TRBJ1-1; D remains unclear. Germline V lookup: CDR1 MNHNS, CDR2 SASEGT. Trimming removed 4 bases from V and 3 bases from J, with 9 bases in between. The CDR3 is 13 residues long. In nucleotides, the CDR3 is TGTGCCAGCAGTGTAGGAGGGTACACTGAAGCTTTCTTT. This gives the protein CASSVGGYTEAFF.

V and J are TRBV7-2 and TRBJ2-2, with D possibly being TRBD1 (6 bases). This CDR3 is 11 amino acids long. Per the germline V gene, CDR1 is SGHTA and CDR2 is FQGNSA. V was cut by 5 bases and J by 13 bases, with 11 bases left in between. The DNA for the CDR3 is TGTGCCAGCAGCATTGACAGGTCGCTGTTTTTT. It is translated as CASSIDRSLFF.

The J gene is TRBJ1-1, the V gene TRBV7-9; tentatively, D is TRBD1 (5 bases). V dropped 6 bases and J dropped 6 bases, with 14 bases sitting between them. Germline CDR1 is SEHNR and CDR2 is FQNEAQ (reference sequence). This CDR3 has 13 amino acids. In nucleotides, the CDR3 is TGTGCCAGCAGGCCCCAGGGTGTGTCTGAAGCTTTCTTT. It yields the protein CASRPQGVSEAFF.

The chain couples TRBV6-5 to TRBJ1-2; TRBD1 matches 7 bases. The germline CDR1 and CDR2 sequences are MNHEY and SVGAGI. V lost 0 bases, J lost 5 bases, and 6 bases stayed unmatched. The CDR3 loop spans 15 amino acids. The CDR3 reads CASSYSGGGGYGYTF. CDR3 coding DNA: TGTGCCAGCAGTTACTCTGGAGGGGGCGGGTATGGCTACACCTTC.

V and J are TRBV7-2 and TRBJ1-2; TRBD1 might be the D (5 bases). The germline V gene encodes CDR1 SGHTA and CDR2 FQGNSA. The CDR3 runs 14 residues. Trimming removed 4 bases from V and 8 bases from J, with 17 bases in between. CDR3 residues: CASSSRTGEGGYTF. In DNA, the CDR3 is TGTGCCAGCAGCTCCAGGACGGGGGAAGGCGGCTACACCTTC.

The chain employs TRBV2 and TRBJ1-2, with a possible D match to TRBD1 (6 bases). Germline loops: CDR1 SNHLY, CDR2 FYNNEI. The CDR3 is 14 residues long. Trimming took off 6 bases at V and 4 bases at J, with 15 bases between the two ends. This CDR3 reads CASRPGQGLYGYTF. Written as DNA, the CDR3 is TGTGCCAGCAGGCCGGGACAAGGGCTCTATGGCTACACCTTC.

V gene TRBV29-1 combines with J gene TRBJ1-1, with 9 bases matching TRBD1. V gave up 8 bases and J gave up 0 bases; unmatched junction bases: 7. There are 14 residues in the CDR3. Germline loops: CDR1 SQVTM, CDR2 ANQGSEA. This CDR3 reads CSPTGTGLNTEAFF. CDR3 DNA sequence: TGCAGCCCTACCGGGACAGGGCTGAACACTGAAGCTTTCTTT.

The V call is TRBV12-3 or TRBV12-4, the J call TRBJ1-4; D unclear. The CDR3 has 13 amino acids. V lost 3 bases and J 8 bases, leaving 10 bases between the germline ends. In DNA, the CDR3 is TGTGCCAGCAGTTTGGTCGGTGGGGAAAAACTGTTTTTT. It specifies CASSLVGGEKLFF.

The V call is TRBV29-1, the J call TRBJ1-2, with TRBD1 identical over 10 bases. CDR1 is SQVTM, CDR2 ANQGSEA, per germline. CDR3 length: 14 residues. Unmatched junction bases numbered 6, after V lost 3 bases and J lost 5 bases. The CDR3 sequence: CSVDDRGRGYGYTF. As DNA, the CDR3 is TGCAGCGTTGACGACAGGGGGCGAGGGTATGGCTACACCTTC.

This sequence joins TRBV12-3 or TRBV12-4 and TRBJ2-7; the match to TRBD1 covers 7 bases. Germline trimming cut 6 bases from V and 4 bases from J; bases unmatched to any gene: 6. This CDR3 comprises 13 residues. The CDR3 here is CASSRDSNYEQYF. In nucleotides, the CDR3 is TGTGCCAGCAGCCGGGACAGCAATTACGAGCAGTACTTC.

The chain has TRBV20-1 and TRBJ1-2; 8 positions match TRBD1. Per the germline V gene, CDR1 is DFQATT and CDR2 is SNEGSKA (reference sequence). V was pared by 5 bases and J by 7 bases, with 9 bases of the junction left unmatched. The CDR3 is made up of 13 amino acids. In nucleotides, the CDR3 is TGCAGTGCTGCGGGACAGGTGCTGGCTGGCTACACCTTC. Amino acid sequence: CSAAGQVLAGYTF.

The rearrangement uses TRBV28 and TRBJ2-5; D might be TRBD1 (5 bases). The CDR3 totals 12 residues. From germline, CDR1 is MDHEN and CDR2 SYDVKM. V lost 6 bases to trimming and J lost 4 bases, with 9 bases between them. The CDR3 sequence is CASRTAGETQYF. CDR3 bases: TGTGCCAGCAGGACAGCAGGAGAGACCCAGTACTTC.

The chain recombines TRBV3-1 with TRBJ1-5, with D unresolved. CDR1 is LGHDT, CDR2 YNNKEL, per germline (reference sequence). Trimming pared 4 bases from V and 0 bases from J, leaving 10 bases between. This CDR3 spans 15 amino acids. CDR3 coding DNA: TGTGCCAGCAGCCCTATGTGGGGTAGCAATCAGCCCCAGCATTTT. Translated, it gives CASSPMWGSNQPQHF.

This chain connects TRBV5-4 to TRBJ1-2; tentative D call: TRBD1 (6 bases). CDR1 is SGHNT and CDR2 is YYREEE in the germline V gene (reference sequence). CDR3 length: 12 amino acids. V was cut by 4 bases and J by 8 bases, with 12 bases left in between. The CDR3 DNA reads as TGTGCCAGCAGCCGCACAGGGTTGGGCTACACCTTC. This sequence encodes CASSRTGLGYTF.

The chain recombines TRBV7-9 with TRBJ2-5, with D maybe TRBD2 (5 bases). The CDR3 is 16 amino acids. With 1 base removed from V and 2 bases from J, the gap between germline ends came to 14 bases. Germline loops: CDR1 SEHNR, CDR2 FQNEAQ (reference sequence). Here the CDR3 DNA reads TGTGCCAGCAGCTTAGAACGGCCCCAGCGGCAAGAGACCCAGTACTTC. Amino acids: CASSLERPQRQETQYF.

The chain recombines TRBV20-1 with TRBJ1-2; 9 bases fit TRBD1. Germline V lookup: CDR1 DFQATT, CDR2 SNEGSKA (reference sequence). The CDR3 covers 12 residues. J gave up 8 bases and V 2 bases, and 3 bases lay outside the gene matches. CDR3 protein: CSARPGTGGYTF. The CDR3 DNA is TGCAGTGCTAGACCCGGGACAGGGGGCTACACCTTC.

The chain recombines TRBV12-3 or TRBV12-4 with TRBJ1-6, with D unclear. CDR3 length: 13 residues. Trimming removed 6 bases from V and 7 bases from J, with 10 bases in between. The DNA of the CDR3 is TGTGCCAGCAGCCTCAACCAAAATTCACCCCTCCACTTT. It is translated as CASSLNQNSPLHF.

The count of this clonotype is one. J is TRBJ1-2 and V is TRBV9; weak D call: TRBD1 (5 bases). The V end lost 2 bases, the J end lost 10 bases, and 18 bases lay between the germline ends. CDR3 length: 14 residues. In germline, CDR1 is SGDLS, CDR2 YYNGEE. In DNA form, the CDR3 reads TGTGCCAGCAGCGTTGGGGGGTCGAGCAGATCCTACACCTTC. Translating it yields CASSVGGSSRSYTF.

The chain is built from TRBV19 and TRBJ1-6; D not resolved. With 3 bases removed from V and 7 bases from J, the gap between germline ends came to 10 bases. Germline V gene data show CDR1 as LNHDA and CDR2 as SQIVND (reference sequence). The CDR3 runs 14 residues. The CDR3 sequence is CASSIISGNSPLHF. The CDR3 DNA is TGTGCCAGTAGTATTATCTCCGGCAATTCACCCCTCCACTTT.

This chain links TRBV20-1 with TRBJ2-1; 8 nucleotides match TRBD2. CDR3 length equals 15 residues. Germline assignment: CDR1 DFQATT and CDR2 SNEGSKA (reference sequence). CDR3 DNA sequence: TGCAGCGGCTTGATGAGCGGGAGTTTCTACAATGAGCAGTTCTTC. Its protein product is CSGLMSGSFYNEQFF.

The chain links TRBV30 to TRBJ2-1, with TRBD1 identical over 8 bases. With V trimmed by 8 bases and J by 8 bases, 5 bases remained unmatched. The CDR3 has 11 amino acids. The V gene's germline CDR1 is GTSNPN and CDR2 SVGIG (reference sequence). CDR3 sequence: CAVDRGDEQFF. In DNA form, the CDR3 reads TGTGCCGTTGACAGGGGCGATGAGCAGTTCTTC.

The gene calls are TRBV12-3 or TRBV12-4 and TRBJ2-1; D gene uncertain. V lost 7 bases, J lost 10 bases, and 11 bases lay in between. The CDR3 loop spans 11 amino acids. The CDR3, as DNA: TGTGCCAGCAAGTCCAAAGGGGAGCAGTTCTTC. Translation: CASKSKGEQFF.

This chain uses TRBV27 with TRBJ1-2; TRBD1 matches at 8 bases. There are 15 residues in the CDR3. Losses at the gene ends were 10 bases for V and 8 bases for J; bases not matched to a gene: 18. Germline CDR1 and CDR2: MNHEY and SMNVEV (reference sequence). The CDR3 loop reads CANRLQEDRVGGYTF. CDR3 DNA sequence: TGTGCCAACCGCCTCCAAGAGGACAGGGTTGGCGGCTACACCTTC.